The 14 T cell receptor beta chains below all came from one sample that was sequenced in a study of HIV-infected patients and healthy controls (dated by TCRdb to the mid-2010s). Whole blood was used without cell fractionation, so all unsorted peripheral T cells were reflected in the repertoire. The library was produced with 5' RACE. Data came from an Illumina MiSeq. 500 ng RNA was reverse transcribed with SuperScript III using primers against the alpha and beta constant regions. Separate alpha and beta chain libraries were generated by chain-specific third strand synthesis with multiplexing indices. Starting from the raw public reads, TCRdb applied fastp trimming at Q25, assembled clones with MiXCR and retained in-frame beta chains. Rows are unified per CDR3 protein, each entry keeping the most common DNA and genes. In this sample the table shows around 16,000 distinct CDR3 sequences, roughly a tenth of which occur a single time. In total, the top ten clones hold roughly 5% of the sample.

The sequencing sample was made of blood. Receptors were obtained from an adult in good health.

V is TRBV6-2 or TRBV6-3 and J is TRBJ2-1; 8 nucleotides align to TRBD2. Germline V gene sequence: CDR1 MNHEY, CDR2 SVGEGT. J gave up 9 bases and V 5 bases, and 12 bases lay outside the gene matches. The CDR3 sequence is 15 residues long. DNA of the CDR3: TGTGCCAGCAGTGTTGTTCAGGGGACTAGTGGTGAGCAGTTCTTC. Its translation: CASSVVQGTSGEQFF.

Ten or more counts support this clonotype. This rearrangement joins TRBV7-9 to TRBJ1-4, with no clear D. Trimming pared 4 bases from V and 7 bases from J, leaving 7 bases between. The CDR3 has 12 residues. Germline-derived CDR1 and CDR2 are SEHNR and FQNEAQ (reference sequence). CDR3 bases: TGTGCCAGCAGCTCCCACGGTGAAAAACTGTTTTTT. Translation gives CASSSHGEKLFF.

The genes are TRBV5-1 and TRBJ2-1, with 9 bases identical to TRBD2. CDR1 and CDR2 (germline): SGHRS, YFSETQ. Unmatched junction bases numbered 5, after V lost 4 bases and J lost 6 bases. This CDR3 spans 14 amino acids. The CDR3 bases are TGCGCCAGCAGCCTTAGCGGGAGCAGCAATGAGCAGTTCTTC. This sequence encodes CASSLSGSSNEQFF.

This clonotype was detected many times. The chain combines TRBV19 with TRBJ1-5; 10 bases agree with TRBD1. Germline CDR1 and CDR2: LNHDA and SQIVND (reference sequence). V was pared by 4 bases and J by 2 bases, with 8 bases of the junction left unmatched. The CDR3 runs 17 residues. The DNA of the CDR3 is TGTGCCAGTAGTAACCGGGACAGGGGTATGCGCAATCAGCCCCAGCATTTT. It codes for CASSNRDRGMRNQPQHF.

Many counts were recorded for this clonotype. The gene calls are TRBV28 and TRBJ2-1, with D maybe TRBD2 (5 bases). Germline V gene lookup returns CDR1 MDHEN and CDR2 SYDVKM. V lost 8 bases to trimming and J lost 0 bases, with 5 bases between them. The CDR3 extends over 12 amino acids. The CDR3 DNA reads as TGTGCCAGCGGGAGCTCCTACAATGAGCAGTTCTTC. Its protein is CASGSSYNEQFF.

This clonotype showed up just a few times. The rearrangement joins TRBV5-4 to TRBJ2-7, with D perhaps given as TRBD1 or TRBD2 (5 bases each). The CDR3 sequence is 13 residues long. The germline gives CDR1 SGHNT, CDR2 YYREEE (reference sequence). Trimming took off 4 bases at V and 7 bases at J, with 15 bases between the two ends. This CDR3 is CASSRDLGPEQYF. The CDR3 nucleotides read TGTGCCAGCAGCCGGGACCTTGGGCCGGAGCAGTACTTC.

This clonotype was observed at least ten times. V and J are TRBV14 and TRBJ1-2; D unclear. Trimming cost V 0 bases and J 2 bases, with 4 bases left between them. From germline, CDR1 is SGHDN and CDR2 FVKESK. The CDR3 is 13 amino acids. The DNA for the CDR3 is TGTGCCAGCAGCCAAGACTTAAACTATGGCTACACCTTC. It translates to CASSQDLNYGYTF.

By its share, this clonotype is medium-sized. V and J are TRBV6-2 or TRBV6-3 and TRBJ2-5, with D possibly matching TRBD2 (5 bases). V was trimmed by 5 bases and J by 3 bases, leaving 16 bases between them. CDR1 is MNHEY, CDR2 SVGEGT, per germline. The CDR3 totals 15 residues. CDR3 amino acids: CASSALVLAEETQYF. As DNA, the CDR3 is TGTGCCAGCAGTGCACTAGTTCTGGCAGAAGAGACCCAGTACTTC.

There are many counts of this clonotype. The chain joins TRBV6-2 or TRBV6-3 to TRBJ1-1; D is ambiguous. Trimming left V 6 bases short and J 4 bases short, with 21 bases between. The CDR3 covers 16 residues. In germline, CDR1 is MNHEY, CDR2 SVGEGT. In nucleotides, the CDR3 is TGTGCCAGCAGCAAGAACCCTCGGGCCCGGGCCACTGAAGCTTTCTTT. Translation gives CASSKNPRARATEAFF.

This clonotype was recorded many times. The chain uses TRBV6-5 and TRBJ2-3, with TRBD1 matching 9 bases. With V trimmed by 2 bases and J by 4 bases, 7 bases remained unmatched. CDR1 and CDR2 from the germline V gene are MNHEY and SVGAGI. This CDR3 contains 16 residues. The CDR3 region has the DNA TGTGCCAGCAGTTACCCGAGACAGGGGGGCCCAGATACGCAGTATTTT. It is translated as CASSYPRQGGPDTQYF.

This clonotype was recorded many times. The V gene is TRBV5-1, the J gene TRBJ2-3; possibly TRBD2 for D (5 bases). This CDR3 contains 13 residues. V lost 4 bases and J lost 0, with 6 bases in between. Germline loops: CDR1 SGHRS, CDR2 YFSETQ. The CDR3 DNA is TGCGCCAGCAGCCGGACTAGCACAGATACGCAGTATTTT. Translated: CASSRTSTDTQYF.

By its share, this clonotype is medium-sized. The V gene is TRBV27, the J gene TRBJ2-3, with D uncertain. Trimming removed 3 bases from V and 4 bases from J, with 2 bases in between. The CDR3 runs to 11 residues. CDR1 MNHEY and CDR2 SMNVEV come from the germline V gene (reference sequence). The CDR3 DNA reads TGTGCCAGCAGTTTCTCAGATACGCAGTATTTT. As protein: CASSFSDTQYF.

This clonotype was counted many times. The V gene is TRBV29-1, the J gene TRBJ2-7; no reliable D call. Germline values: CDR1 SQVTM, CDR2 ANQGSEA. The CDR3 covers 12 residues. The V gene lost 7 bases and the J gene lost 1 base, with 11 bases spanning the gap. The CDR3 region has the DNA TGCAGCGCAGAACGAGGATCCTACGAGCAGTACGTC. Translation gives CSAERGSYEQYV.

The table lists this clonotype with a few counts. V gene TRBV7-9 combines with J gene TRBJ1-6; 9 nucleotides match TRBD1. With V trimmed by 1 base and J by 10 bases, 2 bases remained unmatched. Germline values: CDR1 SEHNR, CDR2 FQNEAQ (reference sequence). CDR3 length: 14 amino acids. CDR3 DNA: TGTGCCAGCAGCTTAGGGACAGGGGAATCACCCCTCCACTTT. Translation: CASSLGTGESPLHF.